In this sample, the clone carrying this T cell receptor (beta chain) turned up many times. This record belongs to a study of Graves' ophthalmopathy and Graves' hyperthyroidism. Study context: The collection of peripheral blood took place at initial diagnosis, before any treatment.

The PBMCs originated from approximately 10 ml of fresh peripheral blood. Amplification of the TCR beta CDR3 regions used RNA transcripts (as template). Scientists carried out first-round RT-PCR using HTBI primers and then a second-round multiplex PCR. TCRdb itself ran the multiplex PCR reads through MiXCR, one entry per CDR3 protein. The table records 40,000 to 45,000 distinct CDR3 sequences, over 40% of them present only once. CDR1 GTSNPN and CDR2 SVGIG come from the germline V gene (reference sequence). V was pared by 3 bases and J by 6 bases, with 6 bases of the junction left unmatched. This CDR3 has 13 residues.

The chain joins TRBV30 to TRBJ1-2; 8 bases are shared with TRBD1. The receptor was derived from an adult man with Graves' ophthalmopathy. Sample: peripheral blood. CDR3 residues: CAWSDRGPHGYTF. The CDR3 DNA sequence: TGTGCCTGGAGCGACAGGGGTCCCCATGGCTACACCTTC.